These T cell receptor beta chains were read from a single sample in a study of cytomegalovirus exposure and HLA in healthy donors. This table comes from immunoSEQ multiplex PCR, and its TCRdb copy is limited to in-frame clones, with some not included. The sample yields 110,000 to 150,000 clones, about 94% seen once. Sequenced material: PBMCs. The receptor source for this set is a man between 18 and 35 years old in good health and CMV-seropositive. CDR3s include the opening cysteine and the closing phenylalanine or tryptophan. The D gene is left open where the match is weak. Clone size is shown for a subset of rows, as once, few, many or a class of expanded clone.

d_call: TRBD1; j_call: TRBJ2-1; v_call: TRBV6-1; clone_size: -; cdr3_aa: CASSEWDRVIDEQFF; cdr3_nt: TGTGCCAGCAGTGAATGGGACAGGGTGATCGATGAGCAGTTCTTC
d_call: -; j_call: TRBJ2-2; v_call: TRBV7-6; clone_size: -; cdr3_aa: CASSLEAYTGELFF; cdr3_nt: TGTGCCAGCAGCTTAGAAGCTTACACCGGGGAGCTGTTTTTT
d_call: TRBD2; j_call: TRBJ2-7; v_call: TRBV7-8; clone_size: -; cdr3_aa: CASSHPSGRKDEQYF; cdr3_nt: TGTGCCAGCAGCCACCCTAGCGGGAGAAAAGACGAGCAGTACTTC
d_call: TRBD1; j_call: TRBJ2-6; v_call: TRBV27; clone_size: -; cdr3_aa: CASSLGQGSSGANVLTF; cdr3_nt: TGTGCCAGCAGTTTGGGACAGGGTAGCTCTGGGGCCAACGTCCTGACTTTC
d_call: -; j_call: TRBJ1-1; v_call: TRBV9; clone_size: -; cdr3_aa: CASSARQWEGDTEAFF; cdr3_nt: TGTGCCAGCAGCGCCCGACAGTGGGAGGGGGACACTGAAGCTTTCTTT
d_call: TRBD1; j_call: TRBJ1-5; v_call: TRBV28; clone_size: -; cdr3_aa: CASSPSGTGINQPQHF; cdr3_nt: TGTGCCAGCAGTCCCTCCGGGACAGGGATCAATCAGCCCCAGCATTTT
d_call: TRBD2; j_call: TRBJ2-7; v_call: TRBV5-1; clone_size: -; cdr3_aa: CASSLGGGGLEDYEQYF; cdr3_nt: TGCGCCAGCAGCTTGGGAGGTGGGGGACTAGAAGACTACGAGCAGTACTTC
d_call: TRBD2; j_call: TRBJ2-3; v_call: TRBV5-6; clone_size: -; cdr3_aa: CASSPGIGTSGYTDTQYF; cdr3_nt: TGTGCCAGCAGCCCCGGCATTGGGACTAGCGGATACACAGATACGCAGTATTTT
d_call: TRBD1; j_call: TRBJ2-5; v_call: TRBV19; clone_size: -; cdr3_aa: CASSSQAGTEQETQYF; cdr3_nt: TGTGCCAGTAGTAGTCAGGCCGGGACAGAGCAAGAGACCCAGTACTTC
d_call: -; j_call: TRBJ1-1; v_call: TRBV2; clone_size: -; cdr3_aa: CASRGPQGILMNTEAFF; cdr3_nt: TGTGCCAGCAGAGGTCCCCAGGGGATACTTATGAACACTGAAGCTTTCTTT
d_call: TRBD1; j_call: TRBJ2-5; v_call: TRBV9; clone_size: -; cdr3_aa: CASSVEGTGLGETQYF; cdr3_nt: TGTGCCAGCAGCGTAGAGGGGACAGGGTTGGGAGAGACCCAGTACTTC
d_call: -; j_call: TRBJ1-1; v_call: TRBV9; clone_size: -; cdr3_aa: CASSVGGWTEAFF; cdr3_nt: TGTGCCAGCAGCGTGGGAGGGTGGACTGAAGCTTTCTTT
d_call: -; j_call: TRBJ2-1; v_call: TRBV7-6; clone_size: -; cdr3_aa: CASSLAVWQGLYNEQFF; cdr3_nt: TGTGCCAGCAGCTTAGCGGTTTGGCAGGGATTGTACAATGAGCAGTTCTTC
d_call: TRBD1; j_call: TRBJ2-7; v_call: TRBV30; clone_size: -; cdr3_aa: CAWSAGGSGYEQYF; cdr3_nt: TGTGCCTGGAGTGCAGGGGGTTCGGGCTACGAGCAGTACTTC
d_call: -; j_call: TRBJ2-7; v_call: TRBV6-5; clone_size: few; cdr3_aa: CASSYPGVNEQYF; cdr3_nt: TGTGCCAGCAGTTACCCCGGGGTGAACGAGCAGTACTTC
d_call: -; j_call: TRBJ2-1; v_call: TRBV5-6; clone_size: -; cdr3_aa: CASSLGVYEQFF; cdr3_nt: TGTGCCAGCAGCTTGGGCGTCTATGAGCAGTTCTTC
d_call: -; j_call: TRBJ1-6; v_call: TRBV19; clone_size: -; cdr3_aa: CASRETAYNSPLHF; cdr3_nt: TGTGCCAGTAGAGAAACAGCCTATAATTCACCCCTCCACTTT
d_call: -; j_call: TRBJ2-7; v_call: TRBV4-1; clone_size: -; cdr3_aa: CASSQRAPGLILYEQYF; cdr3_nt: TGCGCCAGCAGCCAAAGAGCCCCGGGACTGATACTCTACGAGCAGTACTTC
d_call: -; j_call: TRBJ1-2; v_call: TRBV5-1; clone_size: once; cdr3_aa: CASSVDRNYGYTF; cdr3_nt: TGCGCCAGCAGCGTTGACAGGAACTATGGCTACACCTTC
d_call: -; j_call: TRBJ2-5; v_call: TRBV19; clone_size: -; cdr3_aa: CASSPPGLQETQYF; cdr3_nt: TGTGCCAGTAGTCCACCAGGGCTCCAAGAGACCCAGTACTTC
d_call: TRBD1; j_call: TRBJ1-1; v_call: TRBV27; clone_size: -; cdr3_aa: CATGQGEFEAFF; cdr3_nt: TGTGCCACGGGACAGGGGGAATTCGAAGCTTTCTTT
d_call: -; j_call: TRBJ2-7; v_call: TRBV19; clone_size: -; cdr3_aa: CASSKPGFPYEQYF; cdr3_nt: TGTGCCAGTAGCAAGCCAGGTTTTCCCTACGAGCAGTACTTC